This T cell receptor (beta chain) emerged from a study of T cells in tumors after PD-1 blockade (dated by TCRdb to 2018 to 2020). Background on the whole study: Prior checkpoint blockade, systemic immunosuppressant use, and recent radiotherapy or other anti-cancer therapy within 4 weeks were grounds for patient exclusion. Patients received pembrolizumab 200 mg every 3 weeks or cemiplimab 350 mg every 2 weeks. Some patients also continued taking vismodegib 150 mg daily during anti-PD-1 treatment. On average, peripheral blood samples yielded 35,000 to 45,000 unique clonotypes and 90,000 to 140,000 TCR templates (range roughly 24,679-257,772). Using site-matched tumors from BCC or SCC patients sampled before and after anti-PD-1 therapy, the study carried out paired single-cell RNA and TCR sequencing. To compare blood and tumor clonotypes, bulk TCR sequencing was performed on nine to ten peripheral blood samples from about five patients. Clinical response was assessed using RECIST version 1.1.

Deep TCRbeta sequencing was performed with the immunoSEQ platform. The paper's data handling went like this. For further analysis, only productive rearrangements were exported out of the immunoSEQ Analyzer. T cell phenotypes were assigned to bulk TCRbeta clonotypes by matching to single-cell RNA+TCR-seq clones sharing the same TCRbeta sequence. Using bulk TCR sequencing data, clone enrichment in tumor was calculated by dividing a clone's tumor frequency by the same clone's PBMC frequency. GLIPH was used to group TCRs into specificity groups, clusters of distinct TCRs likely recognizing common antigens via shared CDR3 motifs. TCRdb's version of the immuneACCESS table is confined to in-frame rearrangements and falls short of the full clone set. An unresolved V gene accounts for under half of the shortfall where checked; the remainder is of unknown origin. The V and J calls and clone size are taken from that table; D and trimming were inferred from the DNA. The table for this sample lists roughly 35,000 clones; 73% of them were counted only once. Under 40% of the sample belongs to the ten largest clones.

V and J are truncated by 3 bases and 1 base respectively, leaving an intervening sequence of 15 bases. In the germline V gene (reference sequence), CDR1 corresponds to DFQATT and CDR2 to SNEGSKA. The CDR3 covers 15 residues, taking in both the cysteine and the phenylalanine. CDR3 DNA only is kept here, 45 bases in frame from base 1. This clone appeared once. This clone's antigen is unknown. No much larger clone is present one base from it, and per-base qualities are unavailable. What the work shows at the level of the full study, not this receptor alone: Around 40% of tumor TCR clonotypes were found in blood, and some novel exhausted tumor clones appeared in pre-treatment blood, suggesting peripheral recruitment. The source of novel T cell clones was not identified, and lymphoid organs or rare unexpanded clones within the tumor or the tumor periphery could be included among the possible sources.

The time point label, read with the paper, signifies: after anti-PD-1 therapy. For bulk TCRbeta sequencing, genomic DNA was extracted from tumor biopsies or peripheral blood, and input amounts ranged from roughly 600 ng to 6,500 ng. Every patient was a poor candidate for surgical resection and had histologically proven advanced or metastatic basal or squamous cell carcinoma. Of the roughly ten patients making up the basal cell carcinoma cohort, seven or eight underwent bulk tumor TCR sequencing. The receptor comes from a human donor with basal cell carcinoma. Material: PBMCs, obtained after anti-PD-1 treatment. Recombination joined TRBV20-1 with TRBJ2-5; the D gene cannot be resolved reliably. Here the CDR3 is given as CSASTEWGSQETQYF. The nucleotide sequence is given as TGCAGTGCTAGTACCGAATGGGGATCCCAAGAGACCCAGTACTTC.